The clone carrying this T cell receptor beta chain was observed many times. This CDR3 spans 16 amino acids. Looked up from germline, CDR1 is MNHNY and CDR2 is SVGAGI (reference sequence). V dropped 0 bases and J dropped 1; count of bases not matched to a gene: 4. The data were taken from a study of CD8+CD57+ T cells in acquired aplastic anemia. The wider study: Isolated CD4+ and CD8+ cells, once sorted, yielded DNA averaging around 3.1 ug.

Researchers used genomic DNA as the template to profile TCR beta VDJ and CDR3. TCRdb reanalysed the reads using MiXCR and keeps one entry per CDR3 protein. Here the sample spans more than 200,000 distinct CDR3 sequences, roughly 53% being singletons. The patients chosen for sequencing had shown expansion of CD8+CD57+ cells (detected by flow cytometry). The sequenced sample was sorted CD4+, CD8+, or CD8+CD57+ T cells (not recorded which) from PBMCs. The V and J genes are TRBV6-6 and TRBJ2-3, with 7 bases lining up with TRBD2. The clonotype comes from a human donor with aplastic anemia. The CDR3 is CASSYSFLAGTDTQYF. CDR3 in DNA: TGTGCCAGCAGTTACTCTTTCCTAGCGGGCACAGATACGCAGTATTTT.